One TCR beta chain is described in this entry. This record belongs to a study of blood T cell repertoires in COVID-19. Turning to the study itself: T cells, B-cell-depleted T cells, or PBMCs provided the cDNA or gDNA that served as material.

The CDR3 is 13 amino acids. J was trimmed by 11 bases and V by 0 bases; bases with no gene match: 9. Germline CDR1 is SQVTM and CDR2 is ANQGSEA. The method was immunoSEQ multiplex PCR; TCRdb's version includes in-frame clones alone and lacks a portion of them. This table has a few hundred thousand clones, 89% appearing once. Input material: PBMCs or T cells enriched from blood (not recorded which). The clonotype was recovered from a middle-aged woman who had recovered from COVID-19. V usage is TRBV29-1 and J usage is TRBJ1-1; TRBD1 aligns across 7 bases. Written as DNA, the CDR3 is TGCAGCGTTGAAGATCCCCTTGACAGGGCGGCTTTCTTT. This codes for CSVEDPLDRAAFF.